The 22 T cell receptor beta chains below come from one sample, sequenced in a study of brain T cells in children with intractable seizures. TCRdb's copy holds only in-frame clones and misses some; the assay was immunoSEQ multiplex PCR. The sample holds tens of thousands of clones, roughly 95% seen once. The sample was peripheral blood, taken at surgery. The receptor source for this set is a boy under two years old with focal cortical dysplasia and intractable seizures.

The gene calls are TRBV6-1 and TRBJ2-3, with 8 nucleotides matching TRBD2. This CDR3 has 16 amino acids. From germline, CDR1 is MNHNS and CDR2 SASEGT. Losses at the gene ends were 4 bases for V and 0 bases for J; bases not matched to a gene: 6. DNA for the CDR3: TGTGCCAGCAGTGCTCGGACTAGCACTAGCACAGATACGCAGTATTTT. Encoded protein: CASSARTSTSTDTQYF.

The J gene is TRBJ2-5, the V gene TRBV29-1; D may be TRBD2 (5 bases). The ends were cut back, 0 bases at V and 3 bases at J, with 11 bases in the middle. This CDR3 is built from 14 residues. CDR1 is SQVTM, CDR2 ANQGSEA, per germline. The CDR3 is CSVEDPDGKETQYF. The CDR3 nucleotides read TGCAGCGTTGAAGATCCAGACGGGAAAGAGACCCAGTACTTC.

V gene TRBV7-2 combines with J gene TRBJ1-2; TRBD1 aligns across 8 bases. CDR3 length: 15 amino acids. J was trimmed by 6 bases and V by 1 base; bases with no gene match: 7. CDR1 is SGHTA, CDR2 FQGNSA, per germline. The CDR3 DNA follows: TGTGCCAGCAGCTTAGTGAGGACAGGGACCGATGGCTACACCTTC. Its translation is CASSLVRTGTDGYTF.

This rearrangement joins TRBV9 to TRBJ1-4, with 9 bases fitting TRBD1. Trimming cost V 4 bases and J 8 bases; bases outside gene matches: 6. CDR1 is SGDLS, CDR2 YYNGEE, per germline. The CDR3 is 14 residues long. The CDR3, as DNA: TGTGCCAGCAGCCCGGGACAGGGCTTCGAAAAACTGTTTTTT. Translation gives CASSPGQGFEKLFF.

The V and J genes are TRBV9 and TRBJ2-1; D may be TRBD1 or TRBD2 (5 bases each). Trimming cost V 4 bases and J 2 bases, with 10 bases left between them. From germline, CDR1 is SGDLS and CDR2 YYNGEE. This CDR3 is built from 14 residues. The CDR3, as DNA: TGTGCCAGCAGCATCCGGGACGCCTACAATGAGCAGTTCTTC. Protein: CASSIRDAYNEQFF.

The chain recombines TRBV27 with TRBJ1-2; maybe TRBD1 (6 bases). The CDR3 has 13 amino acids. V was shortened by 3 bases and J by 2 bases, with 7 bases between the two germline ends. Germline loops: CDR1 MNHEY, CDR2 SMNVEV (reference sequence). For the CDR3, the DNA is TGTGCCAGCAGTTTTACAGGGAACTATGGCTACACCTTC. Protein product: CASSFTGNYGYTF.

The genes are TRBV7-2 and TRBJ2-7, with D maybe TRBD1 (6 bases). CDR3 size: 13 residues. Germline V gene sequence: CDR1 SGHTA, CDR2 FQGNSA. V shed 4 bases and J shed 5 bases, with 12 bases lying between them. The CDR3 coding sequence is TGTGCCAGCAGCTCCCGAACAGGGAACGAGCAGTACTTC. The encoded protein is CASSSRTGNEQYF. Full variable domain (remainder filled in from reference TRBV7-2 and TRBJ2-7): GAGVSQSPSNKVTEKGKDVELRCDPISGHTALYWYRQSLGQGLEFLIYFQGNSAPDKSGLPSDRFSAERTGGSVSTLTIQRTQQEDSAVYLCASSSRTGNEQYFGPGTRLTVT.

V gene TRBV3-1 (or the pseudogene TRBV3-2) combines with J gene TRBJ2-5; 9 bases are a match to TRBD2. This CDR3 region has 19 residues. Germline V gene lookup returns CDR1 LGHDT and CDR2 YNNKEL (reference sequence). With 4 bases clipped from V and 1 base from J, the junction kept 16 bases outside the gene matches. CDR3 in amino acids: CASSLRTSVVRVGQETQYF. CDR3 in DNA: TGTGCCAGCAGCCTTAGGACTAGCGTGGTTCGAGTCGGCCAAGAGACCCAGTACTTC.

This rearrangement joins TRBV5-1 to TRBJ2-3; 10 nucleotides align to TRBD2. The germline gives CDR1 SGHRS, CDR2 YFSETQ. The CDR3 spans 17 residues. The trim removed 3 bases at V and 0 bases at J, leaving 7 bases unmatched. CDR3 residues: CASSSRTTSGSTDTQYF. CDR3 nucleotide sequence: TGCGCCAGCAGCTCACGTACGACTAGCGGGAGCACAGATACGCAGTATTTT.

The rearrangement joins TRBV5-1 to TRBJ1-6; D remains unclear. Germline values: CDR1 SGHRS, CDR2 YFSETQ. With 5 bases removed from V and 0 bases from J, the gap between germline ends came to 6 bases. The CDR3 loop spans 14 amino acids. CDR3 DNA: TGCGCCAGCAGTCCAAGCTCCTATAATTCACCCCTCCACTTT. It codes for CASSPSSYNSPLHF.

The chain carries TRBV2 and TRBJ2-3, with D unresolved. CDR1 and CDR2 from the germline V gene are SNHLY and FYNNEI. The V and J ends lost 6 bases and 2 bases respectively, with 15 bases between them. CDR3 length: 15 amino acids. This chain's CDR3 is CASSIGRSYTDTQYF. The CDR3 DNA is TGTGCCAGCAGCATAGGTCGCTCTTACACAGATACGCAGTATTTT. The full variable domain, with the rest looked up from reference TRBV2 and TRBJ2-3, is EPEVTQTPSHQVTQMGQEVILRCVPISNHLYFYWYRQILGQKVEFLVSFYNNEISEKSEIFDDQFSVERPDGSNFTLKIRSTKLEDSAMYFCASSIGRSYTDTQYFGPGTRLTVL.

The chain recombines TRBV19 with TRBJ2-2, with 8 bases matching TRBD2. J gave up 1 base and V 4 bases, and 11 bases lay outside the gene matches. The CDR3 loop spans 18 amino acids. Germline CDR1 LNHDA, CDR2 SQIVND (reference sequence). CDR3 residues: CASSTPYLRGGNTGELFF. The DNA for the CDR3 is TGTGCCAGTAGTACCCCCTACTTACGGGGGGGGAACACCGGGGAGCTGTTTTTT.

This rearrangement joins TRBV5-1 to TRBJ2-1; TRBD2 is a possible D gene (5 bases). V was clipped by 2 bases and J by 6 bases, with 15 bases between them. Per germline, CDR1 SGHRS and CDR2 YFSETQ. The CDR3 is made up of 15 amino acids. In DNA form, the CDR3 reads TGCGCCAGCAGCTTTAGGAGGACTTCGACCAATGAGCAGTTCTTC. This translates into CASSFRRTSTNEQFF.

The chain joins TRBV6-5 to TRBJ2-7; perhaps TRBD1 as D (5 bases). V was shortened by 7 bases and J by 0 bases, with 13 bases between the two germline ends. This CDR3 spans 14 amino acids. Germline CDR1 and CDR2: MNHEY and SVGAGI. CDR3 sequence reads: CASIWGQSSYEQYF. The CDR3 DNA is TGTGCCAGCATCTGGGGCCAGAGCTCCTACGAGCAGTACTTC.

J is TRBJ1-2 and V is TRBV19, with 8 bases lining up with TRBD1. The CDR3 extends over 16 amino acids. Germline CDR1 is LNHDA and CDR2 is SQIVND (reference sequence). J gave up 3 bases and V 10 bases, and 16 bases lay outside the gene matches. This chain's CDR3 is CATIRASGTGDYGYTF. CDR3 nucleotides: TGTGCCACTATAAGAGCCTCCGGGACAGGCGACTATGGCTACACCTTC.

The chain is built from TRBV2 and TRBJ2-5; 7 bases agree with TRBD2. The CDR3 has 14 residues. V lost 7 bases to trimming and J lost 0 bases; unmatched junction nucleotides: 5. CDR1 and CDR2 from the germline V gene are SNHLY and FYNNEI. CDR3 coding DNA: TGTGCCAGCATGAGCGGGGTCTACCAAGAGACCCAGTACTTC. Its protein product is CASMSGVYQETQYF. The full variable domain, in which reference TRBV2 and TRBJ2-5 provide the parts outside the CDR3, is EPEVTQTPSHQVTQMGQEVILRCVPISNHLYFYWYRQILGQKVEFLVSFYNNEISEKSEIFDDQFSVERPDGSNFTLKIRSTKLEDSAMYFCASMSGVYQETQYFGPGTRLLVL.

This chain connects TRBV19 to TRBJ2-5; perhaps TRBD2 as D (6 bases). Trimming shortened V by 0 bases and J by 9 bases, and 20 bases separated the two germline ends. The CDR3 runs to 16 residues. CDR1 is LNHDA, CDR2 SQIVND, per germline (reference sequence). The CDR3 reads CASSIEEGAGSKSQYF. The CDR3 DNA reads TGTGCCAGTAGTATAGAGGAAGGGGCGGGAAGCAAGTCCCAGTACTTC.

The gene calls are TRBV4-1 and TRBJ1-4; D unresolved. CDR3 length: 13 residues. Germline lookup yields CDR1 MGHRA and CDR2 YSYEKL. The V end was cut by 4 bases, the J end by 10 bases, with 13 bases between. CDR3 sequence (DNA): TGCGCCAGCAGCCCACGTTGGATCGGAAAACTGTTTTTT. Amino acids: CASSPRWIGKLFF.

This chain links TRBV5-1 with TRBJ2-1; 11 positions agree with TRBD2. After removal of 0 bases from V and 4 bases from J, the junction contained 0 bases not matched to a gene. This CDR3 has 15 amino acids. The germline gives CDR1 SGHRS, CDR2 YFSETQ. Here the CDR3 DNA reads TGCGCCAGCAGCTTGGGACTAGCGGGGTACAATGAGCAGTTCTTC. Translation: CASSLGLAGYNEQFF.

J is TRBJ1-2 and V is TRBV28, with 8 bases aligning to TRBD1. This CDR3 has 14 amino acids. Germline loops: CDR1 MDHEN, CDR2 SYDVKM. With V trimmed by 6 bases and J by 5 bases, 8 bases remained unmatched. In nucleotides, the CDR3 is TGTGCCAGCAGAATGGGACAGGCGATTTATGGCTACACCTTC. It yields the protein CASRMGQAIYGYTF.

This clone showed up just once. The chain combines TRBV28 with TRBJ1-2; 7 bases map to TRBD1. Germline V CDR1 and CDR2: MDHEN, SYDVKM. The CDR3 runs 15 residues. Trimming removed 6 bases from V and 4 bases from J; junction bases left unmatched: 11. CDR3 residues: CASSRLAGDSYGYTF. The CDR3 region has the DNA TGTGCCAGCAGCCGACTCGCGGGGGACAGCTATGGCTACACCTTC.

CDR3 residues: CASSPRTSGGASAGELFF. Here the CDR3 DNA reads TGCGCCAGCAGTCCCCGGACTAGCGGGGGGGCTAGCGCCGGGGAGCTGTTTTTT. The chain combines TRBV5-1 with TRBJ2-2, with 15 bases identical to TRBD2. From germline, CDR1 is SGHRS and CDR2 YFSETQ. The CDR3 length is 18 residues. The ends lost 5 bases at V and 6 bases at J; junction bases unmatched: 11. The whole variable domain, remainder taken from reference TRBV5-1 and TRBJ2-2, is KAGVTQTPRYLIKTRGQQVTLSCSPISGHRSVSWYQQTPGQGLQFLFEYFSETQRNKGNFPGRFSGRQFSNSRSEMNVSTLELGDSALYLCASSPRTSGGASAGELFFGEGSRLTVL.